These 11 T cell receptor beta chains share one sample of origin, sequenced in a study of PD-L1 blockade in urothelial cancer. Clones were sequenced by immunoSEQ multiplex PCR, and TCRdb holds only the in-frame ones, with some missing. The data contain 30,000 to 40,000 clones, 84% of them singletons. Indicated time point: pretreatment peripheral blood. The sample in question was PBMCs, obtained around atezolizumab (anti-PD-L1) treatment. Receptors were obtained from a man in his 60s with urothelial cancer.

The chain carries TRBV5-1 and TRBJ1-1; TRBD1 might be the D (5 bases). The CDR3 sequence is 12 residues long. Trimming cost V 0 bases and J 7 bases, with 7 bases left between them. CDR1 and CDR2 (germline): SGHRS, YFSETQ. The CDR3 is CASSLDDSEAFF. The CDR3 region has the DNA TGCGCCAGCAGCTTGGACGACAGTGAAGCTTTCTTT.

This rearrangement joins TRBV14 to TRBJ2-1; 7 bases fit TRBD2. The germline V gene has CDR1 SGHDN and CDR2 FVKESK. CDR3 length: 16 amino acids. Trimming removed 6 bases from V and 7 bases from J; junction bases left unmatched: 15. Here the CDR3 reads CASRLGGSGFENEQFF. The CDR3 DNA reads TGTGCCAGCAGACTGGGGGGTAGCGGGTTCGAGAATGAGCAGTTCTTC. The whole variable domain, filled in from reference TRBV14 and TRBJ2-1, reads EAGVTQFPSHSVIEKGQTVTLRCDPISGHDNLYWYRRVMGKEIKFLLHFVKESKQDESGMPNNRFLAERTGGTYSTLKVQPAELEDSGVYFCASRLGGSGFENEQFFGPGTRLTVL.

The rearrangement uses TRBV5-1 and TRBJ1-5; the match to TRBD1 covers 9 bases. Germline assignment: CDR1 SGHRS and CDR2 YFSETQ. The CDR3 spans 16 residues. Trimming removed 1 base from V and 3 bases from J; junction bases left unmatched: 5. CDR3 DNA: TGCGCCAGCAGCTTGTGGGGACAGGGCTCCAATCAGCCCCAGCATTTT. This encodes CASSLWGQGSNQPQHF.

The CDR3 is CASGTGEGYGYTF. CDR3 coding DNA: TGTGCCAGCGGGACAGGGGAGGGGTATGGCTACACCTTC. The chain is built from TRBV13 and TRBJ1-2; 10 bases fit TRBD1. This CDR3 is 13 amino acids long. V shed 8 bases, J shed 5 bases, and the junction held 5 bases outside the gene matches. Germline V gene lookup returns CDR1 PRHDT and CDR2 FYEKMQ (reference sequence).

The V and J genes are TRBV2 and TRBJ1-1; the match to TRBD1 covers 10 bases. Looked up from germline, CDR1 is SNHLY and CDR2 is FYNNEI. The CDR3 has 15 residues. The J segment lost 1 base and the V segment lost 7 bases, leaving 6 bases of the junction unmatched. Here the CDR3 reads CASIRTGGKNTEAFF. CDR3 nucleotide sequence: TGTGCCAGCATCCGGACAGGGGGGAAGAACACTGAAGCTTTCTTT.

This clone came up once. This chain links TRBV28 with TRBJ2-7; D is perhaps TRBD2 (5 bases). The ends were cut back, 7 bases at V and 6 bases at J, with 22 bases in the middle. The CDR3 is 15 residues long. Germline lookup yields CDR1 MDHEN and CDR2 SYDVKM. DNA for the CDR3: TGTGCCAGCACCAGGCCTCAAAGCGGTGACTCCGAGCAGTACTTC. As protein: CASTRPQSGDSEQYF.

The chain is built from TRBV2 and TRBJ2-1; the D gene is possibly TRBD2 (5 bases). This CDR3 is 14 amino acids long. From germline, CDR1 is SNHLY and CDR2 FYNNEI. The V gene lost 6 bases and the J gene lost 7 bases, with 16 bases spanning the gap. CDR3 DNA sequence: TGTGCCAGCAGGGACGGAATAGCGCCTAATGAGCAGTTCTTC. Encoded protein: CASRDGIAPNEQFF.

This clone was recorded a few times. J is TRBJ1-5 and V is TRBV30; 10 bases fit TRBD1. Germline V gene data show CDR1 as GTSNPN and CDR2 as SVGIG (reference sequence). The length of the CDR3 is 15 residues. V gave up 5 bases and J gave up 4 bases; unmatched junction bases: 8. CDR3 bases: TGTGCCTGGGACTATACGGGACAGGGGAATCAGCCCCAGCATTTT. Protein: CAWDYTGQGNQPQHF. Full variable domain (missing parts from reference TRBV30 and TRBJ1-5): SQTIHQWPATLVQPVGSPLSLECTVEGTSNPNLYWYRQAAGRGLQLLFYSVGIGQISSEVPQNLSASRPQDRQFILSSKKLLLSDSGFYLCAWDYTGQGNQPQHFGDGTRLSIL.

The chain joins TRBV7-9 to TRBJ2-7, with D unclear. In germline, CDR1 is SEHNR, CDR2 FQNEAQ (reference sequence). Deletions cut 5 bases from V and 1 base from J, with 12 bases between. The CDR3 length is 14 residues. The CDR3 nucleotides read TGTGCCAGCAGCCTACTGACTGGTTCCTACGAGCAGTACTTC. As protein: CASSLLTGSYEQYF.

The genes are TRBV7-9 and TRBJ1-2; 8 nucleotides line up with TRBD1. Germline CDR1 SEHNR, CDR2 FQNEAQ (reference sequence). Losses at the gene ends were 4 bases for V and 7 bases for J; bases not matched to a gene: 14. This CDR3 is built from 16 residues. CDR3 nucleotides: TGTGCCAGCAGCTGGGGGGGCGCCAGGGGGCTGTTTGGCTACACCTTC. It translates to CASSWGGARGLFGYTF.

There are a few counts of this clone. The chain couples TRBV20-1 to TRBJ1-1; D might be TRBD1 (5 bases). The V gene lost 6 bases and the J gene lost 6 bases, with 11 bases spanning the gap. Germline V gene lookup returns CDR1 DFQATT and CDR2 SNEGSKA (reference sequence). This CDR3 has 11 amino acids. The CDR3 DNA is TGCAGTGCCATGCGGGGACCTGAAGCTTTCTTT. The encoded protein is CSAMRGPEAFF.